Listed below are T cell receptor beta chains from one sample, sequenced in a study of response to subunit inactivated influenza vaccine. TCRdb reanalysed the RT-PCR reads using MiXCR and keeps one entry per CDR3 protein. The sample lists around 850,000 distinct CDR3 sequences; about 18% were seen once. Sequenced here: PBMCs from blood, sampled around 5 days after vaccination. The receptors were gathered from a man in his fifties who received an inactivated influenza vaccine. Each CDR3 is given with its conserved first and last residue. A D gene is named only where the DNA matches it firmly. Where a row states a size, it is once, few, many or the class of an expanded clone; other rows omit it.

d_call cdr3_length j_call v_call clone_size cdr3_aa cdr3_nt
TRBD1 14 TRBJ2-7 TRBV2 - CASSEGRQGREQYF TGTGCCAGCAGTGAAGGACGACAGGGAAGGGAGCAGTACTTC
- 16 TRBJ1-5 TRBV5-6 - CASSLGSSYSNQPQHF TGTGCCAGCAGCTTGGGCAGTTCTTATAGCAATCAGCCCCAGCATTTT
TRBD2 16 TRBJ2-1 TRBV28 few CASSFMGTSPYNEQFF TGTGCCAGCAGTTTTATGGGGACTAGCCCCTACAATGAGCAGTTCTTC
TRBD2 14 TRBJ2-1 TRBV5-1 once CASGGGSEVNEQFF TGCGCCAGCGGGGGGGGGTCCGAGGTCAATGAGCAGTTCTTC
TRBD1 16 TRBJ2-3 TRBV18 few CASSHDRDRVTDTQYF TGTGCCAGCTCGCATGACCGGGACAGGGTCACAGATACGCAGTATTTT
- 15 TRBJ2-3 TRBV20-1 - CSAGRGSSSTDTQYF TGCAGTGCCGGACGGGGGAGTTCTAGCACAGATACGCAGTATTTT
- 15 TRBJ2-7 TRBV3-1 - CATSKQVPCTYEQYF TGTGCCACCAGCAAGCAGGTCCCTTGTACCTACGAGCAGTACTTC
TRBD2 15 TRBJ2-5 TRBV27 few CASSLGFGREETQYF TGTGCCAGCAGTTTAGGGTTTGGGAGGGAAGAGACCCAGTACTTC
TRBD1 14 TRBJ2-3 TRBV29-1 - CSVMGQVLTDTQYF TGCAGCGTAATGGGACAGGTACTCACAGATACGCAGTATTTT
- 13 TRBJ1-2 TRBV6-2/TRBV6-3 - CASSWDNRRGYTF TGTGCCAGCAGCTGGGACAACCGGAGGGGCTACACCTTC
- 14 TRBJ2-7 TRBV20-1 few CSARDPGLTYEQYF TGCAGTGCTAGAGACCCGGGTCTGACCTACGAGCAGTACTTC
- 17 TRBJ2-3 TRBV6-4 - CASSDTASPSSTDTQYF TGTGCCAGCAGTGATACAGCCAGTCCCTCTAGCACAGATACGCAGTATTTT
TRBD1 15 TRBJ1-6 TRBV20-1 few CSARVGQAYVSPLHF TGCAGTGCCAGGGTTGGACAGGCATATGTATCACCCCTCCACTTT
- 16 TRBJ1-3 TRBV27 - CASSSGRINSGNTIYF TGTGCCAGCAGTTCGGGACGTATTAACTCTGGAAACACCATATATTTT
TRBD2 14 TRBJ2-5 TRBV2 once CASSGTSGEKTQYF TGTGCCAGCAGTGGGACTAGCGGGGAGAAGACCCAGTACTTC
TRBD2 14 TRBJ2-7 TRBV20-1 - CSAGLAGGDYEQYF TGCAGTGCCGGACTAGCGGGAGGGGACTACGAGCAGTACTTC
- 13 TRBJ2-7 TRBV10-3 many CAISESKGYEQYF TGTGCCATCAGTGAGTCGAAGGGGTACGAGCAGTACTTC
TRBD1 16 TRBJ2-7 TRBV4-2 - CASSQDAGQGNNEQYF TGTGCCAGCAGCCAAGATGCGGGACAGGGCAACAACGAGCAGTACTTC
TRBD2 17 TRBJ2-1 TRBV5-5 few CASSLSGLAGQNNEQFF TGTGCCAGCAGCCTATCTGGACTAGCGGGACAGAACAATGAGCAGTTCTTC
- 13 TRBJ2-5 TRBV29-1 few CSVDSGQYETQYF TGCAGCGTTGACTCTGGACAGTACGAGACCCAGTACTTC
- 13 TRBJ2-5 TRBV25-1 few CASSEWGRETQYF TGTGCCAGCAGTGAATGGGGGCGGGAGACCCAGTACTTC
TRBD1 15 TRBJ1-4 TRBV7-2 - CASSSPGQRNEKLFF TGTGCCAGCAGCTCTCCGGGACAGAGGAATGAAAAACTGTTTTTT
- 13 TRBJ1-5 TRBV6-1 few CATKKAGSQPQHF TGTGCCACCAAGAAAGCAGGGAGTCAGCCCCAGCATTTT
TRBD1 16 TRBJ1-2 TRBV27 few CASSLNPTGARYGYTF TGTGCCAGCAGTTTAAACCCGACAGGGGCACGCTATGGCTACACCTTC
- 13 TRBJ1-1 TRBV7-7 - CASSQHLNTEAFF TGTGCTAGCAGCCAGCACTTGAACACTGAAGCTTTCTTT
- 17 TRBJ1-3 TRBV7-9 - CASSLGAGTRSGNTIYF TGTGCCAGCAGCTTAGGTGCCGGGACACGCTCTGGAAACACCATATATTTT
- 13 TRBJ2-7 TRBV6-5 many CASSYSRYYEQYF TGTGCCAGCAGTTACTCCCGATACTACGAGCAGTACTTC
- 16 TRBJ1-6 TRBV7-2 - CASSLESEHLNSPLHF TGTGCCAGCAGCTTAGAGTCCGAGCATCTTAATTCACCCCTCCACTTT
- 14 TRBJ2-7 TRBV20-1 few CSARGHLGSYEQYF TGCAGTGCTAGAGGACACCTCGGGTCCTACGAGCAGTACTTC
TRBD2 17 TRBJ2-1 TRBV9 few CASSVAGLAGGGNEQFF TGTGCCAGCAGCGTAGCAGGCCTAGCGGGGGGCGGTAATGAGCAGTTCTTC
- 15 TRBJ2-1 TRBV5-1 - CASSTGTRPGDEQFF TGCGCCAGCAGCACAGGGACCCGGCCAGGCGATGAGCAGTTCTTC
- 14 TRBJ2-2 TRBV29-1 many CSAGGVRNTGELFF TGCAGCGCCGGGGGCGTCCGAAACACCGGGGAGCTGTTTTTT
- 14 TRBJ1-2 TRBV5-6 - CASSPWAEGGGYTF TGTGCCAGCAGCCCGTGGGCGGAGGGTGGCGGCTACACCTTC
TRBD2 14 TRBJ2-1 TRBV20-1 - CSAPTGGSYNEQFF TGCAGTGCTCCCACGGGGGGTTCCTACAATGAGCAGTTCTTC
- 14 TRBJ2-1 TRBV29-1 many CSVEAGISYNEQFF TGCAGCGTTGAAGCGGGTATATCCTACAATGAGCAGTTCTTC
- 14 TRBJ1-2 TRBV4-2 - CASSQEGLASSYTF TGTGCCAGCAGCCAAGAGGGGCTGGCCAGTAGCTACACCTTC
- 11 TRBJ2-4 TRBV6-2/TRBV6-3 - CASSKQNIQYF TGTGCCAGCAGTAAACAAAACATTCAGTACTTC
- 12 TRBJ2-3 TRBV29-1 - CSVTRNQYTQYF TGCAGCGTGACCCGGAATCAATATACGCAGTATTTT
- 11 TRBJ2-7 TRBV7-2 few CASRANYEQYF TGTGCCAGCAGGGCGAACTACGAGCAGTACTTC
- 17 TRBJ2-7 TRBV14 few CASSPFRSGDIIYEQYF TGTGCCAGCAGCCCTTTCCGTTCTGGGGATATTATCTACGAGCAGTACTTC
TRBD1 13 TRBJ2-3 TRBV29-1 - CSAWDRITDTQYF TGCAGCGCCTGGGACAGGATCACAGATACGCAGTATTTT